Following are 2 T cell receptor beta chains from one sample sequenced in a study of shared clonotypes between healthy human individuals. Method: immunoSEQ multiplex PCR; TCRdb's copy keeps in-frame clones and lacks some. In the table there are some 1 million clones, around 74% of which are singletons. Sequencing was performed on memory CD4+ T cells sorted from blood. The subset here: CD45RA-negative fraction. These receptors all come from a man between 18 and 35 years old in good health.

This chain connects TRBV5-1 to TRBJ2-6; D not certain. The CDR3 totals 14 residues. Trimming took off 7 bases at V and 4 bases at J, with 12 bases between the two ends. Per germline, CDR1 SGHRS and CDR2 YFSETQ. This chain's CDR3 is CASRQDGGANVLTF. The CDR3 region has the DNA TGCGCCAGCCGTCAAGATGGCGGGGCCAACGTCCTGACTTTC.

The chain is built from TRBV5-5 and TRBJ1-3; the D is unclear. From germline, CDR1 is SGHKS and CDR2 YYEKEE (reference sequence). Trimming removed 2 bases at V and 0 bases at J, with 12 bases between. CDR3 length: 16 amino acids. In DNA form, the CDR3 reads TGTGCCAGCAGCTTCTATCTTTGGGACTCTGGAAACACCATATATTTT. This encodes CASSFYLWDSGNTIYF. Full variable domain (remainder filled in from reference TRBV5-5 and TRBJ1-3): DAGVTQSPTHLIKTRGQQVTLRCSPISGHKSVSWYQQVLGQGPQFIFQYYEKEERGRGNFPDRFSARQFPNYSSELNVNALLLGDSALYLCASSFYLWDSGNTIYFGEGSWLTVV.